This TCR beta chain is drawn from a study of CD8 T cells in Susac syndrome. After extraction with the RNeasy kit, roughly 0.5 to 1 ug of the RNA was reverse transcribed using random hexamers. Multiplex PCR with immunoSEQ amplified the TCR beta CDR3 across 54 Vbeta and 13 Jbeta. TCRdb recomputed calls from the immunoSEQ multiplex PCR reads with MiXCR, one row per CDR3 protein. The data contain about 100,000 distinct CDR3 sequences, 90% to 95% of them singletons. TCR beta sequencing covered blood CD8+ and CD4+ T cells. This CDR3 has 18 residues. V lost 3 bases to trimming and J lost 4 bases; unmatched junction nucleotides: 11. CDR1 and CDR2 from the germline V gene are SGHVS and FNYEAQ.

The chain combines TRBV7-6 with TRBJ1-4, with 10 bases aligning to TRBD1. The specimen sequenced was CD8+ T cells from PBMCs. The clonotype originates from a human donor in good health. CDR3 sequence: CASSLTGGGTFFNEKLFF. The CDR3 DNA reads as TGTGCCAGCAGCTTGACAGGGGGCGGCACCTTTTTTAATGAAAAACTGTTTTTT.